The 21 T cell receptor beta chains presented below share a single source sample, sequenced in a study of response to subunit inactivated influenza vaccine (dated by TCRdb to about 2018). The receptor library was made with RT-PCR. The run used an Illumina HiSeq 2500. TCRdb redid the processing of the public reads, applying fastp at Q25 and MiXCR, and retained in-frame beta chains. All rows with the same CDR3 protein become a single entry with the most common DNA and genes. A total of 300,000 to 350,000 distinct CDR3 sequences appear in this sample, roughly 22% of them only once. Of the sample, approximately 10% is held by the ten largest clones. The material was PBMCs from blood, obtained less than 22 months after vaccination. All receptors come from a man aged 50 to 69 who received an inactivated influenza vaccine. Donor details come from another sample of the same person, matched by shared clones.

The table lists this clonotype with many counts. J is TRBJ1-1 and V is TRBV7-2, with no clear D. V lost 5 bases to trimming and J lost 1 base, with 11 bases between them. The CDR3 sequence is 14 residues long. Per the germline V gene, CDR1 is SGHTA and CDR2 is FQGNSA. Here the CDR3 reads CASSPLNSNTEAFF. The CDR3 nucleotides read TGTGCCAGCAGCCCACTTAACTCGAACACTGAAGCTTTCTTT. The full variable domain, with the rest looked up from reference TRBV7-2 and TRBJ1-1, is GAGVSQSPSNKVTEKGKDVELRCDPISGHTALYWYRQSLGQGLEFLIYFQGNSAPDKSGLPSDRFSAERTGGSVSTLTIQRTQQEDSAVYLCASSPLNSNTEAFFGQGTRLTVV.

This sequence joins TRBV12-3 or TRBV12-4 and TRBJ2-2; TRBD1 matches 8 bases. This CDR3 contains 14 residues. J lost 5 bases, V lost 7 bases, and 6 bases had no gene match. CDR3 protein: CASNPRTGTGELFF. For the CDR3, the DNA is TGTGCCAGCAACCCTAGGACAGGGACCGGGGAGCTGTTTTTT.

This chain links TRBV18 with TRBJ2-5; 9 bases are shared with TRBD2. With V trimmed by 4 bases and J by 0 bases, 0 bases remained unmatched. Germline V gene sequence: CDR1 KGHSH, CDR2 LQKENI. The CDR3 totals 14 residues. The CDR3 coding sequence is TGTGCCAGCTCACTAGCGGGGGACCAAGAGACCCAGTACTTC. This encodes CASSLAGDQETQYF.

This clonotype has more than one count but fewer than ten. J is TRBJ1-2 and V is TRBV27; the D is unclear. The CDR3 spans 14 residues. The germline V gene has CDR1 MNHEY and CDR2 SMNVEV (reference sequence). The germline V and J ends were trimmed by 0 bases and 4 bases, with 9 bases remaining between them. The CDR3, as DNA: TGTGCCAGCAGTTTATCGGGCGGAGCCTATGGCTACACCTTC. It yields the protein CASSLSGGAYGYTF.

The CDR3 nucleotides are TGCAGTGCTAGAGGGACTAGCGGGCGCACAGATACGCAGTATTTT. Protein product: CSARGTSGRTDTQYF. The chain uses TRBV20-1 and TRBJ2-3, with 11 bases aligning to TRBD2. With 1 base clipped from V and 1 base from J, the junction kept 1 base outside the gene matches. Per germline, CDR1 DFQATT and CDR2 SNEGSKA (reference sequence). The CDR3 is 15 residues long.

This clonotype came up many times. The rearrangement uses TRBV5-1 and TRBJ1-1; D gene uncertain. Trimming took 2 bases from V and 4 from J, leaving 15 bases between them. The CDR3 runs to 15 residues. Per germline, CDR1 SGHRS and CDR2 YFSETQ. The CDR3 loop reads CASSLQEIGSTEAFF. Here the CDR3 DNA reads TGCGCCAGCAGCTTACAAGAAATAGGGAGCACTGAAGCTTTCTTT.

The chain uses TRBV11-2 and TRBJ2-2, with D perhaps being TRBD1 or TRBD2 (5 bases each). The CDR3 is made up of 16 amino acids. The V gene's germline CDR1 is SGHAT and CDR2 FQNNGV. V dropped 10 bases and J dropped 1 base, with 19 bases sitting between them. CDR3 protein: CATKRYRTENTGELFF. The CDR3 DNA reads TGTGCCACCAAGAGGTACAGGACTGAGAACACCGGGGAGCTGTTTTTT.

The chain links TRBV7-3 to TRBJ2-2; 8 positions match TRBD2. Germline CDR1 and CDR2: SGHTA and FQGTGA. V was pared by 1 base and J by 4 bases, with 5 bases of the junction left unmatched. The CDR3 loop spans 16 amino acids. The chain's CDR3 is CASSLSGRRATGELFF. CDR3 coding DNA: TGTGCCAGCAGCTTAAGCGGGAGGAGGGCCACCGGGGAGCTGTTTTTT.

The rearrangement links TRBV6-1 to TRBJ2-1; D is tentatively TRBD1 or TRBD2 (6 bases each). Germline V CDR1 and CDR2: MNHNS, SASEGT. The V and J ends lost 7 bases and 3 bases respectively, with 16 bases between them. The CDR3 runs to 15 residues. In nucleotides, the CDR3 is TGTGCCAGCAAATCGGGGGCACTCCTCTACAATGAGCAGTTCTTC. It codes for CASKSGALLYNEQFF.

This clonotype was detected only a few times. The genes are TRBV4-1 and TRBJ1-4; D not certain. Germline loops: CDR1 MGHRA, CDR2 YSYEKL. The length of the CDR3 is 19 residues. The ends were cut back, 0 bases at V and 0 bases at J, with 17 bases in the middle. The DNA for the CDR3 is TGCGCCAGCAGCCAAGATTCCGGGCAGGAGTTTGCAACTAATGAAAAACTGTTTTTT. This translates into CASSQDSGQEFATNEKLFF.

This clonotype was counted ten times or more. V is TRBV5-4 and J is TRBJ2-1; D is ambiguous. Looked up from germline, CDR1 is SGHNT and CDR2 is YYREEE (reference sequence). The CDR3 length is 11 residues. The V and J ends lost 1 base and 6 bases respectively, with 2 bases between them. The CDR3 loop is CASSLTNEQFF. CDR3 bases: TGTGCCAGCAGCTTGACCAATGAGCAGTTCTTC.

This chain joins TRBV20-1 and TRBJ2-3; possibly TRBD2 for D (6 bases). V was clipped by 3 bases and J by 3 bases, with 10 bases between them. Germline assignment: CDR1 DFQATT and CDR2 SNEGSKA (reference sequence). CDR3 length: 13 residues. CDR3 bases: TGCAGTGCTAGGGGCGGGGAAACAGATACGCAGTATTTT. Protein: CSARGGETDTQYF.

This clonotype was picked up one time. The V gene is TRBV5-1, the J gene TRBJ2-7; 9 nucleotides align to TRBD2. Germline loops: CDR1 SGHRS, CDR2 YFSETQ. The CDR3 length is 17 residues. V shed 1 base and J 0 bases; nucleotides not matched to a gene: 8. CDR3 region: CASSLSLAGSISYEQYF. The DNA of the CDR3 is TGCGCCAGCAGCTTGTCCCTAGCGGGGAGTATCTCCTACGAGCAGTACTTC.

This chain connects TRBV10-3 to TRBJ2-5; 7 bases agree with TRBD2. Germline CDR1 and CDR2: ENHRY and SYGVKD. J lost 5 bases, V lost 8 bases, and 2 bases had no gene match. This CDR3 has 11 amino acids. In DNA form, the CDR3 reads TGTGCCATCCGCGGGAGCGAGACCCAGTACTTC. Amino acid sequence: CAIRGSETQYF.

The chain combines TRBV20-1 with TRBJ1-2, with 7 bases aligning to TRBD1. Unmatched junction bases numbered 6, after V lost 6 bases and J lost 8 bases. The CDR3 length is 11 residues. Germline V lookup: CDR1 DFQATT, CDR2 SNEGSKA (reference sequence). CDR3 in DNA: TGCAGTGCGAAACAGGGGATCGGCTACACCTTC. This gives the protein CSAKQGIGYTF.

This clonotype appeared many times. The V gene is TRBV12-3 or TRBV12-4, the J gene TRBJ1-5; D unclear. This CDR3 has 14 amino acids. Trimming left V 5 bases short and J 2 bases short, with 10 bases between. The CDR3 protein is CASSPRVGNQPQHF. The CDR3 DNA reads as TGTGCCAGCAGTCCCCGGGTGGGCAATCAGCCCCAGCATTTT.

CDR3 residues: CASSHSSGDEQFF. The CDR3 bases are TGCGCCAGCAGCCATTCGTCCGGGGATGAGCAGTTCTTC. The chain uses TRBV4-3 and TRBJ2-1; D is perhaps TRBD2 (5 bases). The V end was cut by 3 bases, the J end by 8 bases, with 11 bases between. The germline gives CDR1 LGHNA, CDR2 YSLEER. CDR3 length equals 13 residues.

This clonotype was recorded many times. This chain connects TRBV28 to TRBJ2-7, with 13 bases that match TRBD2. Germline CDR1 is MDHEN and CDR2 is SYDVKM. J lost 4 bases, V lost 2 bases, and 14 bases had no gene match. The CDR3 is 19 residues long. The DNA of the CDR3 is TGTGCCAGCAGTTTACCTACTAGCGGGGGGGCCTCGTCCCTTTACGAGCAGTACTTC. This translates into CASSLPTSGGASSLYEQYF.

This clonotype was observed a handful of times. This rearrangement joins TRBV11-2 to TRBJ2-2; tentatively, D is TRBD1 (6 bases). Germline V gene data show CDR1 as SGHAT and CDR2 as FQNNGV. This CDR3 has 19 residues. The V end lost 5 bases, the J end lost 1 base, and 23 bases lay between the germline ends. CDR3 residues: CASSLTAAGAGLNTGELFF. The CDR3 DNA is TGTGCCAGCAGCCTCACCGCGGCAGGGGCAGGTTTGAACACCGGGGAGCTGTTTTTT.

This clonotype has more than one count but fewer than ten. The rearrangement joins TRBV30 to TRBJ1-2, with D perhaps TRBD1 (6 bases). Trimming removed 3 bases at V and 4 bases at J, with 24 bases between. Germline V gene data show CDR1 as GTSNPN and CDR2 as SVGIG (reference sequence). This CDR3 spans 17 amino acids. Here the CDR3 DNA reads TGTGCCTGGAGGACGACAGCCGGGCCCTTCAGGGGCTATGGCTACACCTTC. Its translation: CAWRTTAGPFRGYGYTF.

This clonotype has a handful of counts. V gene TRBV6-6 combines with J gene TRBJ2-2, with D uncertain. The germline V gene has CDR1 MNHNY and CDR2 SVGAGI (reference sequence). This CDR3 contains 13 residues. With 8 bases removed from V and 5 bases from J, the gap between germline ends came to 12 bases. The CDR3 region is CASLISNTGELFF. CDR3 sequence (DNA): TGTGCCAGCCTCATAAGTAATACCGGGGAGCTGTTTTTT.